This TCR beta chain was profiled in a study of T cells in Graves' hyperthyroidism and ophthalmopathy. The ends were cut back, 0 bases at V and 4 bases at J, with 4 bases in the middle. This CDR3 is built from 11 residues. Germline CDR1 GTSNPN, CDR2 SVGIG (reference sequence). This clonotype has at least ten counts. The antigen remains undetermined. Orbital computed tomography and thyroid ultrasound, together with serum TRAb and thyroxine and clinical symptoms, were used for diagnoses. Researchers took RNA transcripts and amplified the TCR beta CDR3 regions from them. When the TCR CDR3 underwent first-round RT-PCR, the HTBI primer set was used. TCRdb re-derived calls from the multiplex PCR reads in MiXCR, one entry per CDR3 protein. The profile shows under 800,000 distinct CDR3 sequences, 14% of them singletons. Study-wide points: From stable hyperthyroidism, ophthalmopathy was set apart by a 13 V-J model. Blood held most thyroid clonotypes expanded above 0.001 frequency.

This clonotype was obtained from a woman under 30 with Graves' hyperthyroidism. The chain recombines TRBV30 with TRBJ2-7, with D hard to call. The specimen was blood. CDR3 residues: CAWSVLYEQYF. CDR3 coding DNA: TGTGCCTGGAGTGTACTGTACGAGCAGTACTTC.